What follows are 17 T cell receptor beta chains derived from one specimen sequenced in a study of blood T cells in healthy people across ages. Alongside a J-beta primer mix, a sample-barcoded 5' primer served in a second PCR lasting roughly 7 to 11 cycles. MiXCR was run by TCRdb on the 5' RACE reads, yielding one entry per CDR3 protein. The table has approximately 600,000 distinct CDR3 sequences, under 70% seen once. Input material: blood. These TCRs come from a man aged 55 to 69 in good health.

Concerning this clonotype itself: A read error may be the cause here, since a much bigger clone is one base away. The V call is TRBV3-1, the J call TRBJ1-4; 9 positions agree with TRBD1. The length of the CDR3 is 14 residues. The germline gives CDR1 LGHDT, CDR2 YNNKEL (reference sequence). The CDR3 spells CASRGTGHNEELFF. The CDR3 region has the DNA TGTGCCAGCAGAGGGACAGGGCATAATGAAGAACTGTTTTTT.

The gene calls are TRBV14 and TRBJ2-1; D possibly matches TRBD1 or TRBD2 (5 bases each). Germline lookup yields CDR1 SGHDN and CDR2 FVKESK. Trimming cost V 0 bases and J 4 bases, with 16 bases left between them. The CDR3 contains 17 residues. The CDR3 region is CASSQEYPGTIYNEQFF. CDR3 DNA sequence: TGTGCCAGCAGCCAAGAATATCCCGGGACCATTTACAATGAGCAGTTCTTC.

The chain employs TRBV29-1 and TRBJ2-3; no clear D gene. Germline V gene lookup returns CDR1 SQVTM and CDR2 ANQGSEA. V lost 5 bases, J lost 10 bases, and 22 bases lay in between. CDR3 length equals 14 residues. The CDR3 protein is CSVRTPSFLAAQYF. The CDR3 bases are TGCAGCGTTCGCACACCGTCCTTCCTGGCCGCGCAGTATTTT.

This clonotype showed up just a few times. The chain employs TRBV29-1 and TRBJ2-5; possible D gene TRBD1, 5 bases. Trimming took 8 bases from V and 5 from J, leaving 18 bases between them. CDR1 and CDR2 (germline): SQVTM, ANQGSEA. CDR3 length: 13 amino acids. CDR3 coding DNA: TGCAGCATTAGCAGGGTGGTTGTTGAGACCCAGTACTTC. Residues: CSISRVVVETQYF.

The chain couples TRBV24-1 to TRBJ2-1, with TRBD2 matching 12 bases. The CDR3 loop spans 16 amino acids. Trimming cost V 2 bases and J 9 bases; bases outside gene matches: 7. Germline V gene lookup returns CDR1 KGHDR and CDR2 SFDVKD. CDR3 region: CATSDYQTSGSGEQFF. CDR3 bases: TGTGCCACCAGTGATTATCAGACTAGCGGGAGTGGTGAGCAGTTCTTC.

J is TRBJ2-1 and V is TRBV5-1; 7 bases fit TRBD2. Germline CDR1 SGHRS, CDR2 YFSETQ. Trimming at V came to 4 bases and at J to 8 bases, leaving 6 bases not matched to a gene. The length of the CDR3 is 13 residues. The CDR3, as DNA: TGCGCCAGCAGCCCCCGGGAGGCCCATGAGCAGTTCTTC. It translates to CASSPREAHEQFF. The variable domain in full, completed from reference TRBV5-1 and TRBJ2-1, reads KAGVTQTPRYLIKTRGQQVTLSCSPISGHRSVSWYQQTPGQGLQFLFEYFSETQRNKGNFPGRFSGRQFSNSRSEMNVSTLELGDSALYLCASSPREAHEQFFGPGTRLTVL.

The rearrangement uses TRBV20-1 and TRBJ2-3; 9 positions agree with TRBD2. This CDR3 is 14 amino acids long. The germline V gene has CDR1 DFQATT and CDR2 SNEGSKA (reference sequence). V dropped 2 bases and J dropped 6; count of bases not matched to a gene: 6. Written as DNA, the CDR3 is TGCAGTGCTAGACAGCGGGGGGCCGGGGATACGCAGTATTTT. It is translated as CSARQRGAGDTQYF.

This rearrangement joins TRBV3-1 to TRBJ2-5, with 9 nucleotides matching TRBD2. Germline assignment: CDR1 LGHDT and CDR2 YNNKEL (reference sequence). This CDR3 has 16 amino acids. Trimming cost V 4 bases and J 4 bases; bases outside gene matches: 10. The CDR3 sequence: CASSPITAGGRETQYF. The CDR3 nucleotides read TGTGCCAGCAGCCCCATTACCGCGGGGGGGCGAGAGACCCAGTACTTC.

This clonotype was seen many times. This clone may be a read error of a much larger clone one base away. Here the CDR3 reads CSARVPGGEGYNEQYF. DNA of the CDR3: TGCAGTGCTAGAGTCCCGGGGGGGGAAGGCTACAATGAGCAGTACTTC. The gene calls are TRBV20-1 and TRBJ2-5, with TRBD2 matching 8 bases. The V gene end was trimmed by 1 base and the J gene end by 11 bases; junction bases not matched to a gene: 18. The CDR3 totals 16 residues. CDR1 is DFQATT, CDR2 SNEGSKA, per germline (reference sequence).

The chain employs TRBV6-5 and TRBJ2-3; D unclear. The germline V gene has CDR1 MNHEY and CDR2 SVGAGI. The CDR3 covers 12 residues. V gave up 7 bases and J gave up 2 bases, with 7 bases separating them. CDR3 sequence (DNA): TGTGCCAGCAAGACACTCACAGATACGCAGTATTTT. It encodes CASKTLTDTQYF.

J is TRBJ2-7 and V is TRBV5-1; perhaps TRBD2 as D (5 bases). V gave up 3 bases and J gave up 6 bases, with 10 bases separating them. From germline, CDR1 is SGHRS and CDR2 YFSETQ. The CDR3 covers 12 residues. CDR3 region: CASSSTNFEQYF. The CDR3 DNA is TGCGCCAGCAGCTCGACTAATTTCGAGCAGTACTTC.

The J gene is TRBJ2-7, the V gene TRBV10-3; TRBD2 matches 10 bases. Germline V gene sequence: CDR1 ENHRY, CDR2 SYGVKD. Losses at the gene ends were 4 bases for V and 2 bases for J; bases not matched to a gene: 11. CDR3 length: 17 amino acids. CDR3: CAISGPGSGGQTYEQYF. The CDR3 DNA sequence: TGTGCCATCAGTGGCCCCGGTAGCGGGGGGCAAACCTACGAGCAGTACTTC.

In its sample, this clonotype was seen a few times. The chain links TRBV6-5 to TRBJ2-5, with TRBD2 matching 7 bases. V lost 6 bases, J lost 2 bases, and 3 bases stayed unmatched. This CDR3 comprises 13 residues. Germline V CDR1 and CDR2: MNHEY, SVGAGI. CDR3 region: CASRRAGQETQYF. The CDR3 DNA follows: TGTGCCAGCAGGCGAGCGGGACAAGAGACCCAGTACTTC.

This chain uses TRBV27 with TRBJ2-2; weak D call: TRBD1 (5 bases). V lost 5 bases to trimming and J lost 1 base, with 11 bases between them. The CDR3 is made up of 15 amino acids. Germline values: CDR1 MNHEY, CDR2 SMNVEV (reference sequence). CDR3 sequence reads: CASSRQLLNTGELFF. CDR3 in DNA: TGTGCCAGCAGTCGACAGCTATTGAACACCGGGGAGCTGTTTTTT.

This clonotype was observed a handful of times. CDR3 sequence: CASSEVEDSPLHF. The CDR3 region has the DNA TGTGCCAGCAGCGAGGTGGAAGATTCACCCCTCCACTTT. V usage is TRBV9 and J usage is TRBJ1-6; D is undetermined. Germline values: CDR1 SGDLS, CDR2 YYNGEE. This CDR3 is built from 13 residues. Deletions cut 3 bases from V and 8 bases from J, with 9 bases between.

The chain recombines TRBV18 with TRBJ2-7; the D gene is possibly TRBD2 (5 bases). Trimming stripped 2 bases from V and 2 bases from J, with 10 bases between. The CDR3 extends over 14 amino acids. Germline V gene sequence: CDR1 KGHSH, CDR2 LQKENI. CDR3 residues: CASSPGEGPYEQYF. CDR3 DNA sequence: TGTGCCAGCTCACCAGGAGAGGGTCCCTACGAGCAGTACTTC.

The rearrangement joins TRBV5-1 to TRBJ2-1; either TRBD1 or TRBD2 may fit D (6 bases each). The CDR3 totals 13 residues. The V end lost 7 bases, the J end lost 3 bases, and 11 bases lay between the germline ends. Per the germline V gene, CDR1 is SGHRS and CDR2 is YFSETQ. The CDR3 DNA follows: TGCGCCAGCTCCGAGGGGGGCTACAATGAGCAGTTCTTC. Its translation is CASSEGGYNEQFF.